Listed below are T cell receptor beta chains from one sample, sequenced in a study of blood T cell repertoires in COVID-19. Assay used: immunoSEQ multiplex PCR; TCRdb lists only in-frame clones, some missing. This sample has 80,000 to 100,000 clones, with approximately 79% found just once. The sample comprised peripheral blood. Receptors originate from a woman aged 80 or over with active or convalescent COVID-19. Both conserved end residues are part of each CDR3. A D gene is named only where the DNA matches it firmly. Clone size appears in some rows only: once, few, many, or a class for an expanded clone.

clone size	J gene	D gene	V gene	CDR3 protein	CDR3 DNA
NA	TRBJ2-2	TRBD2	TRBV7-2	CASSLVGGDLTGELFF	TGTGCCAGCAGCTTAGTCGGGGGGGATCTCACCGGGGAGCTGTTTTTT
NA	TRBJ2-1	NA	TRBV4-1	CASSQGSASRFF	TGCGCCAGCAGCCAAGGGTCGGCTAGCCGATTCTTC
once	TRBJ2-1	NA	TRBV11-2	CASSLDRSGFYNEQFF	TGTGCCAGCAGCTTAGATAGGAGCGGCTTCTACAATGAGCAGTTCTTC
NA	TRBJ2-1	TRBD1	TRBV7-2	CASSRYGTAFNEQFF	TGTGCCAGCAGCCGCTACGGGACAGCCTTCAATGAGCAGTTCTTC
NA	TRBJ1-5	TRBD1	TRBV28	CASSLHGQGSNQPQHF	TGTGCCAGCAGTTTACATGGACAGGGTAGCAATCAGCCCCAGCATTTT
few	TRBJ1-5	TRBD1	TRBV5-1	CASSLGQGGQPQHF	TGCGCCAGCAGCCTGGGACAGGGAGGTCAGCCCCAGCATTTT
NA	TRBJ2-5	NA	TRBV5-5	CASSLPGAFQETQYF	TGTGCCAGCAGCTTACCGGGAGCCTTCCAAGAGACCCAGTACTTC
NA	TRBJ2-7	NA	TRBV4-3	CASSQEASSGYSYEQYF	TGCGCCAGCAGCCAAGAGGCCTCGAGCGGATATTCCTACGAGCAGTACTTC
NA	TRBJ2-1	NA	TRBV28	CASSFSPSRLVVSNEQFF	TGTGCCAGCAGTTTCTCCCCGAGTCGACTAGTAGTGTCCAATGAGCAGTTCTTC
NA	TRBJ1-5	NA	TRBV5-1	CASSLVGDSNQPQHF	TGCGCCAGCAGCTTGGTTGGAGATAGCAATCAGCCCCAGCATTTT
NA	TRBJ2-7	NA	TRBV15	CATSRKEGGHKFYEQYF	TGTGCCACCAGCCGAAAGGAAGGGGGACACAAGTTCTACGAGCAGTACTTC
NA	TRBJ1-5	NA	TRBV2	CASSPRQSNQPQHF	TGTGCCAGCAGTCCCCGACAGAGCAATCAGCCCCAGCATTTT
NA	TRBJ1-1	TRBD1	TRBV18	CASSPGDRVGGTEAFF	TGTGCCAGCTCACCAGGGGACAGGGTAGGCGGGACTGAAGCTTTCTTT
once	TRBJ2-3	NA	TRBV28	CASSSGATDTQYF	TGTGCCAGCAGCTCTGGGGCCACAGATACGCAGTATTTT
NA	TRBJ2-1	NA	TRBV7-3	CASSLTGISGNEQFF	TGTGCCAGCAGCCTAACAGGGATATCGGGGAATGAGCAGTTCTTC
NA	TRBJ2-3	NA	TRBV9	CASSSVDTQYF	TGTGCCAGCAGCTCGGTGGATACGCAGTATTTT
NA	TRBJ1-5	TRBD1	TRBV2	CASSEGTGVNQPQHF	TGTGCCAGCAGTGAAGGGACAGGGGTCAATCAGCCCCAGCATTTT